A single sample is the source of the 30 T cell receptor beta chains below, sequenced in a study of radiation and T cells in renal cell carcinoma. The data were produced by immunoSEQ multiplex PCR, yet TCRdb's version contains in-frame clones alone and is incomplete. The sample has about 60,000 clones, 70% to 80% seen once. The time point was: blood 2 weeks post-SBRT. Treatment of the sample: 15 Gy SBRT to primary tumor, nephrectomy 4 weeks later. Sample: blood, taken from a patient whose treatment included radiotherapy and nephrectomy. All receptors come from a man in his 60s with renal cell carcinoma.

The genes are TRBV14 and TRBJ1-1, with D unresolved. This CDR3 spans 18 amino acids. V gave up 2 bases and J gave up 3 bases, with 22 bases separating them. CDR1 and CDR2 (germline): SGHDN, FVKESK. CDR3 bases: TGTGCCAGCAGCCAAAGTGGAACCTTTTCTTATCCTGACACTGAAGCTTTCTTT. This sequence encodes CASSQSGTFSYPDTEAFF.

The chain is built from TRBV18 and TRBJ2-3; the D gene is possibly TRBD1 (6 bases). CDR1 is KGHSH and CDR2 is LQKENI in the germline V gene. This CDR3 has 15 amino acids. The ends were cut back, 3 bases at V and 4 bases at J, with 14 bases in the middle. The CDR3 reads CASSPTGQLADTQYF. Written as DNA, the CDR3 is TGTGCCAGCTCACCGACCGGACAGCTTGCAGATACGCAGTATTTT.

This clone was seen a few times. This chain joins TRBV6-5 and TRBJ1-2; D not certain. This CDR3 region has 11 residues. Looked up from germline, CDR1 is MNHEY and CDR2 is SVGAGI. With 2 bases removed from V and 8 bases from J, the gap between germline ends came to 6 bases. The CDR3 loop reads CASSYLGGYTF. The CDR3 bases are TGTGCCAGCAGTTACCTGGGGGGCTACACCTTC.

This chain connects TRBV5-5 to TRBJ2-7; 9 bases agree with TRBD1. Germline trimming cut 5 bases from V and 1 base from J; bases unmatched to any gene: 7. CDR1 and CDR2 (germline): SGHKS, YYEKEE (reference sequence). There are 15 residues in the CDR3. This chain's CDR3 is CASSPGTGLSYEQYV. In DNA form, the CDR3 reads TGTGCCAGCAGTCCCGGGACAGGGTTGTCCTACGAGCAGTACGTC.

The J gene is TRBJ2-6, the V gene TRBV5-1, with D tentatively TRBD1 or TRBD2 (5 bases each). Germline CDR1 and CDR2: SGHRS and YFSETQ. Trimming shortened V by 4 bases and J by 0 bases, and 8 bases separated the two germline ends. The CDR3 totals 15 residues. Here the CDR3 reads CASSGGDSGANVLTF. In nucleotides, the CDR3 is TGCGCCAGCAGCGGGGGAGACTCTGGGGCCAACGTCCTGACTTTC.

The chain is built from TRBV5-8 and TRBJ1-4; 10 nucleotides align to TRBD1. The trim removed 4 bases at V and 8 bases at J, leaving 14 bases unmatched. CDR1 is SGHTS and CDR2 is YDEGEE in the germline V gene. The CDR3 runs to 17 residues. The CDR3: CASSRTGTGERWEKLFF. CDR3 in DNA: TGTGCCAGCAGCCGCACCGGGACAGGGGAGCGGTGGGAAAAACTGTTTTTT.

The V call is TRBV2, the J call TRBJ2-7, with D possibly TRBD1 on 5 matching bases. Germline values: CDR1 SNHLY, CDR2 FYNNEI. This CDR3 has 13 residues. The V gene lost 6 bases and the J gene lost 3 bases, with 12 bases spanning the gap. The CDR3 spells CASRYTQGYEQYF. For the CDR3, the DNA is TGTGCCAGCAGGTATACTCAGGGCTACGAGCAGTACTTC.

The chain combines TRBV20-1 with TRBJ1-1; unclear D gene. CDR3 size: 11 residues. Germline V gives CDR1 DFQATT, CDR2 SNEGSKA (reference sequence). V lost 3 bases and J lost 5, with 7 bases in between. CDR3 DNA sequence: TGCAGTGCTAGCGCGAGGACTGAAGCTTTCTTT. Protein: CSASARTEAFF.

As to this clone: An end of the junction does not agree with germline; a read error may underlie this. The rearrangement uses TRBV6-5 and TRBJ1-1; possible D gene TRBD1, 5 bases. The CDR3 covers 11 residues. Germline V gene sequence: CDR1 MNHEY, CDR2 SVGAGI. DNA for the CDR3: TGTGCCGGCAGTACGAACAGGGAAGCTTTCTTT. It yields the protein CAGSTNREAFF.

This clone was seen only a few times. The CDR3 sequence is CASSYRDGYTF. The CDR3 nucleotides are TGTGCCAGCAGCTACAGAGATGGCTACACCTTC. This chain joins TRBV4-2 and TRBJ1-2; D unclear. Germline V gene lookup returns CDR1 LGHNA and CDR2 YNFKEQ. Trimming took 5 bases from V and 6 from J, leaving 7 bases between them. This CDR3 contains 11 residues.

The chain joins TRBV10-3 to TRBJ2-6; possible D gene TRBD1, 5 bases. This CDR3 spans 16 amino acids. Germline CDR1 is ENHRY and CDR2 is SYGVKD. The ends were cut back, 0 bases at V and 3 bases at J, with 9 bases in the middle. CDR3 nucleotides: TGTGCCATCAGTGAGTCAACAGGTTTTGGGGCCAACGTCCTGACTTTC. Protein: CAISESTGFGANVLTF.

This clone is judged medium-sized (0.01 to 0.1%). The chain combines TRBV7-3 with TRBJ2-1, with D unresolved. This CDR3 has 13 amino acids. Trimming took off 4 bases at V and 12 bases at J, with 16 bases between the two ends. Germline loops: CDR1 SGHTA, CDR2 FQGTGA. For the CDR3, the DNA is TGTGCCAGCAGCTCCGACATTGCTGGATGGCAGTTCTTC. Its protein product is CASSSDIAGWQFF.

The CDR3, as DNA: TGTGCCAGCAGCTTGCGCGTGGTAGCGGGAGGCCTCGAGCAGTTCTTC. Translated: CASSLRVVAGGLEQFF. The chain uses TRBV5-4 and TRBJ2-1; 10 bases line up with TRBD2. V lost 1 base, J lost 10 bases, and 11 bases stayed unmatched. This CDR3 contains 16 residues. Germline V gives CDR1 SGHNT, CDR2 YYREEE (reference sequence).

V usage is TRBV28 and J usage is TRBJ1-2, with 9 bases aligning to TRBD1. V lost 6 bases, J lost 5 bases, and 7 bases stayed unmatched. The CDR3 sequence is 14 residues long. Per germline, CDR1 MDHEN and CDR2 SYDVKM. The CDR3 is CASSFPGTGYGYTF. DNA of the CDR3: TGTGCCAGCAGCTTCCCCGGGACAGGGTATGGCTACACCTTC.

This clone was observed a single time. The CDR3 here is CASSSRSRGGEAFF. In DNA form, the CDR3 reads TGTGCCAGCAGTTCCCGGAGCAGGGGGGGGGAAGCTTTCTTT. The genes are TRBV6-5 and TRBJ1-1, with 7 bases matching TRBD1. From germline, CDR1 is MNHEY and CDR2 SVGAGI. V shed 4 bases, J shed 8 bases, and the junction held 10 bases outside the gene matches. The CDR3 has 14 residues.

The J gene is TRBJ2-7, the V gene TRBV14, with a weak D call TRBD2 (6 bases). CDR3 size: 18 residues. Trimming pared 3 bases from V and 3 bases from J, leaving 24 bases between. The germline CDR1 and CDR2 sequences are SGHDN and FVKESK. In nucleotides, the CDR3 is TGTGCCAGCAGCCATCAATTACCGGGACTCCCCCCCCTCTACGAGCAGTACGTC. Translating it yields CASSHQLPGLPPLYEQYV.

This chain joins TRBV10-2 and TRBJ1-1; no definite D call. Germline V gives CDR1 WSHSY, CDR2 SAAADI. The CDR3 is 15 residues long. V lost 7 bases to trimming and J lost 4 bases, with 19 bases between them. CDR3 protein: CASTFTASSVTEAFF. The DNA of the CDR3 is TGCGCCAGCACATTTACCGCGAGTAGTGTCACTGAAGCTTTCTTT.

The chain joins TRBV11-3 to TRBJ2-1, with 7 bases identical to TRBD1. CDR1 and CDR2 (germline): SGHNT, YENEEA. V was pared by 6 bases and J by 7 bases, with 12 bases of the junction left unmatched. The CDR3 totals 15 residues. The CDR3 DNA follows: TGTGCCAGCAGACCCCGGGACAGCCTCGTTAATGAGCAGTTCTTC. Translation: CASRPRDSLVNEQFF.

The chain links TRBV29-1 to TRBJ1-1, with D possibly TRBD1 on 6 matching bases. The CDR3 is made up of 12 amino acids. The ends were cut back, 6 bases at V and 2 bases at J, with 10 bases in the middle. The germline CDR1 and CDR2 sequences are SQVTM and ANQGSEA. CDR3 in DNA: TGCAGCGTCGCGGGGGCTAACACTGAAGCTTTCTTT. Protein: CSVAGANTEAFF.

This chain joins TRBV7-6 and TRBJ2-6; 12 nucleotides align to TRBD1. CDR3 length: 18 amino acids. The V and J ends lost 4 bases and 4 bases, in that order; junction bases with no gene match: 8. The germline V gene encodes CDR1 SGHVS and CDR2 FNYEAQ. Here the CDR3 DNA reads TGTGCCAGCAGCTCTCCGGGACAGGGGGCGTCGGGGGCCAACGTCCTGACTTTC. Protein product: CASSSPGQGASGANVLTF. Combining the CDR3 with reference TRBV7-6 and TRBJ2-6 gives the whole variable domain GAGVSQSPRYKVTKRGQDVALRCDPISGHVSLYWYRQALGQGPEFLTYFNYEAQQDKSGLPNDRFSAERPEGSISTLTIQRTEQRDSAMYRCASSSPGQGASGANVLTFGAGSRLTVL.

The chain is built from TRBV7-2 and TRBJ1-2; D unresolved. This CDR3 spans 13 amino acids. V lost 6 bases, J lost 4 bases, and 12 bases lay in between. CDR1 is SGHTA and CDR2 is FQGNSA in the germline V gene. As DNA, the CDR3 is TGTGCCAGCAGAGAAGCCGGGGTCTATGGCTACACCTTC. It codes for CASREAGVYGYTF.

This chain connects TRBV27 to TRBJ1-2; 8 bases line up with TRBD1. In germline, CDR1 is MNHEY, CDR2 SMNVEV (reference sequence). V lost 2 bases to trimming and J lost 8 bases; unmatched junction nucleotides: 4. CDR3 size: 13 residues. The CDR3 DNA is TGTGCCAGCAGTTTACAGGGGGCGGAGGGCTACACCTTC. Translated, it gives CASSLQGAEGYTF.

This clone showed up just once. The rearrangement uses TRBV6-1 and TRBJ2-1, with TRBD2 identical over 15 bases. J gave up 5 bases and V 3 bases, and 11 bases lay outside the gene matches. The CDR3 is 19 residues long. Germline V gene lookup returns CDR1 MNHNS and CDR2 SASEGT. The CDR3 region has the DNA TGTGCCAGCAGTGACCGGGGACTAGCGGGAGGCCGCAGGAACAATGAGCAGTTCTTC. Translating it yields CASSDRGLAGGRRNNEQFF.

This chain joins TRBV6-1 and TRBJ2-7; D unresolved. This CDR3 region has 13 residues. The V end lost 2 bases, the J end lost 6 bases, and 11 bases lay between the germline ends. Per germline, CDR1 MNHNS and CDR2 SASEGT. The CDR3 here is CASSESRWGEQYV. For the CDR3, the DNA is TGTGCCAGCAGTGAATCGAGGTGGGGCGAGCAGTACGTC.

This clone was seen a handful of times. J is TRBJ2-1 and V is TRBV19, with TRBD1 matching 7 bases. Germline loops: CDR1 LNHDA, CDR2 SQIVND (reference sequence). The CDR3 runs 14 residues. V lost 2 bases to trimming and J lost 7 bases; unmatched junction nucleotides: 5. The CDR3 nucleotides read TGTGCCAGTAGTATAAGACAGGGCGGAAATGAGCAGTTCTTC. Amino acids: CASSIRQGGNEQFF.

The genes are TRBV5-6 and TRBJ2-7; D is possibly TRBD1 (5 bases). Germline V gene data show CDR1 as SGHDT and CDR2 as YYEEEE. This CDR3 has 14 amino acids. Trimming pared 4 bases from V and 2 bases from J, leaving 13 bases between. This chain's CDR3 is CASSPMTATYEQYV. The CDR3 coding sequence is TGTGCCAGCAGCCCCATGACAGCTACCTACGAGCAGTACGTC.

The J gene is TRBJ1-2, the V gene TRBV29-1; D remains unclear. From germline, CDR1 is SQVTM and CDR2 ANQGSEA. The CDR3 is made up of 12 amino acids. Trimming removed 0 bases from V and 5 bases from J, with 7 bases in between. The CDR3 loop reads CSVEEAGYGYTF. The DNA of the CDR3 is TGCAGCGTTGAAGAGGCCGGTTATGGCTACACCTTC.

V and J are TRBV10-3 and TRBJ2-7; D unclear. The germline V gene has CDR1 ENHRY and CDR2 SYGVKD. The CDR3 is 14 residues long. V was cut by 0 bases and J by 0 bases, with 6 bases left in between. The CDR3 nucleotides read TGTGCCATCAGTGAGTCAATGGACTCCTACGAGCAGTACGTC. Translation gives CAISESMDSYEQYV.

CDR3 sequence reads: CASSFTVNTEAFF. The CDR3 coding sequence is TGCGCCAGCAGCTTTACAGTGAACACTGAAGCTTTCTTT. V usage is TRBV5-1 and J usage is TRBJ1-1, with D uncertain. Trimming stripped 2 bases from V and 0 bases from J, with 5 bases between. Germline CDR1 and CDR2: SGHRS and YFSETQ. This CDR3 spans 13 amino acids.

This chain joins TRBV29-1 and TRBJ2-3; 9 bases agree with TRBD2. Germline values: CDR1 SQVTM, CDR2 ANQGSEA. There are 15 residues in the CDR3. V dropped 1 base and J dropped 3; count of bases not matched to a gene: 5. The CDR3: CSVEGGRGRTDTQYF. As DNA, the CDR3 is TGCAGCGTTGAAGGCGGGAGGGGTAGGACAGATACGCAGTATTTT.